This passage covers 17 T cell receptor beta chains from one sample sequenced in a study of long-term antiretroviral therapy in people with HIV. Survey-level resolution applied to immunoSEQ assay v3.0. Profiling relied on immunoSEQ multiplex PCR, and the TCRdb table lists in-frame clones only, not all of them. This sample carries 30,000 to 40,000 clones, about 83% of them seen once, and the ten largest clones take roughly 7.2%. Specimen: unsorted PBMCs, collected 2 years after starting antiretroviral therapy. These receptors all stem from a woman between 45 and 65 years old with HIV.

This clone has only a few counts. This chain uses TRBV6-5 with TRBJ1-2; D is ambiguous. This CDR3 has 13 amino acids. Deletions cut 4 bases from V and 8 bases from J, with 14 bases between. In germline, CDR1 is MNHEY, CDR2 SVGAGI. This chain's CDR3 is CASSSWGGGGYTF. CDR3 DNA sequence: TGTGCCAGCAGTTCTTGGGGAGGTGGGGGCTACACCTTC.

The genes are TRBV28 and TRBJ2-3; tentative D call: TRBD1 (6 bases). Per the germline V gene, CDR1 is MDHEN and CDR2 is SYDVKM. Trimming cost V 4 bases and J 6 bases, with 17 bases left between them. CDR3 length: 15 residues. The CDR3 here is CASSSGGSLMDTQYF. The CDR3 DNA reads TGTGCCAGCAGTTCTGGGGGCTCGTTGATGGATACGCAGTATTTT. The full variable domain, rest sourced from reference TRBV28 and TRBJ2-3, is DVKVTQSSRYLVKRTGEKVFLECVQDMDHENMFWYRQDPGLGLRLIYFSYDVKMKEKGDIPEGYSVSREKKERFSLILESASTNQTSMYLCASSSGGSLMDTQYFGPGTRLTVL.

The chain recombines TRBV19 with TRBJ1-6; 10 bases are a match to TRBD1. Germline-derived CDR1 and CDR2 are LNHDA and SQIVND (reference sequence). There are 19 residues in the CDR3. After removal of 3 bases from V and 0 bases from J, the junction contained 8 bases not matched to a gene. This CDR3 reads CASSISGTGVYSYNSPLHF. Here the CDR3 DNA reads TGTGCCAGTAGTATTTCCGGGACAGGGGTCTACTCCTATAATTCACCCCTCCACTTT.

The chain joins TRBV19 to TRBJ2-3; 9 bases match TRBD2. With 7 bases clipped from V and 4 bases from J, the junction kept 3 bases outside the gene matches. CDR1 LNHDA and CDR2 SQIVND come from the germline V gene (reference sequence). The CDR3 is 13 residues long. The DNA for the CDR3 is TGTGCCAGTACCGCGGGGGGGCCAGATACGCAGTATTTT. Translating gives CASTAGGPDTQYF.

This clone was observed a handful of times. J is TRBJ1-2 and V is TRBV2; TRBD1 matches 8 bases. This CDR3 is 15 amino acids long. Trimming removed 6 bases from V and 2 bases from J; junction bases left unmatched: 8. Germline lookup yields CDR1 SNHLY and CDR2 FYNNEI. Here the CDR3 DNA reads TGTGCCAGCAGGCTCCTGGGACAGGACAACTATGGCTACACCTTC. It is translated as CASRLLGQDNYGYTF.

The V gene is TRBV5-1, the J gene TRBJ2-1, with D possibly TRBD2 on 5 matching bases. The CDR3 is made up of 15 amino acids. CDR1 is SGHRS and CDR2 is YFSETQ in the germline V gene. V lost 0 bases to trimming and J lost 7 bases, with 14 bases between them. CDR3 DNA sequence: TGCGCCAGCAGCTTGGATTCTAGCTCTTGGAATGAGCAGTTCTTC. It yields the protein CASSLDSSSWNEQFF.

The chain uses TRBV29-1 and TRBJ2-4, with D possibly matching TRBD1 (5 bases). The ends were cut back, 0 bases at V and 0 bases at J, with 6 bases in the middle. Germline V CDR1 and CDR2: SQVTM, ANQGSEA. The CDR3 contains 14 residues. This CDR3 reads CSVEEGVAKNIQYF. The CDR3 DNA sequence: TGCAGCGTTGAAGAAGGGGTAGCCAAAAACATTCAGTACTTC.

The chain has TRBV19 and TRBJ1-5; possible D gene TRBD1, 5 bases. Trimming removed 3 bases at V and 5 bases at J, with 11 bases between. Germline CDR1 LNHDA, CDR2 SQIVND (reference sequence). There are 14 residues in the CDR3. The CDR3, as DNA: TGTGCCAGTAGTATTTCAGGGTGGGATCAGCCCCAGCATTTT. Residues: CASSISGWDQPQHF.

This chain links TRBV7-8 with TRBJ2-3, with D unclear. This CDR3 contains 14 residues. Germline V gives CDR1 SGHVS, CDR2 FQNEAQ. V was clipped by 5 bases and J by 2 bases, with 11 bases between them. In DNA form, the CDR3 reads TGTGCCAGCAGCCGCAATTCACCCACAGATACGCAGTATTTT. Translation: CASSRNSPTDTQYF.

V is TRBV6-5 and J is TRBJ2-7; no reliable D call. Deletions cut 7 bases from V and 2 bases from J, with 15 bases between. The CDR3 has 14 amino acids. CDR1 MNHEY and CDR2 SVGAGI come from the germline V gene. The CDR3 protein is CASTTRQVPYEQYF. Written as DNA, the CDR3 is TGTGCCAGCACCACGCGGCAGGTCCCCTACGAGCAGTACTTC.

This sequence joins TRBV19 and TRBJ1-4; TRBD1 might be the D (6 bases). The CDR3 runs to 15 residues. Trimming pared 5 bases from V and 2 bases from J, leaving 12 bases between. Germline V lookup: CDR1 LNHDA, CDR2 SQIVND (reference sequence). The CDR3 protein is CASSGFGQTNEKLFF. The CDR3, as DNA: TGTGCCAGTAGTGGGTTTGGACAGACTAATGAAAAACTGTTTTTT.

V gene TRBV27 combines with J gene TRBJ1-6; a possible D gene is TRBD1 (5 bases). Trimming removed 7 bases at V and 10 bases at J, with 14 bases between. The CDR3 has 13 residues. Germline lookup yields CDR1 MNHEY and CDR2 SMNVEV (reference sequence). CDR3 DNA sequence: TGTGCCAGCAAAGCACTGGGGGGGTCACCCCTCCACTTT. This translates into CASKALGGSPLHF.

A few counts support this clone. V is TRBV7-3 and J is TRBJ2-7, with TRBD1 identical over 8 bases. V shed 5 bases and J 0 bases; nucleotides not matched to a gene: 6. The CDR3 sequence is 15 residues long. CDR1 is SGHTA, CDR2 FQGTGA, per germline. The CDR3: CASSIYGTGSYEQYF. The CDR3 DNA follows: TGTGCCAGCAGCATATACGGGACAGGCTCCTACGAGCAGTACTTC.

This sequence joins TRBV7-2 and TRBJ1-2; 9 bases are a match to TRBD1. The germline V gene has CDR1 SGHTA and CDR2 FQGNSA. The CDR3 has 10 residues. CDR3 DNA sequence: TGTGCAACAGGGGGCTTGAGCTACACCTTC. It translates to CATGGLSYTF.

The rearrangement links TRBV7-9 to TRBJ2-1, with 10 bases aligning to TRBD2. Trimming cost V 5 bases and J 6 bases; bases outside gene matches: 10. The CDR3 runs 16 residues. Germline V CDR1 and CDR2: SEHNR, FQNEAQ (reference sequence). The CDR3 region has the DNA TGTGCCAGCAGCGGAGGGTGGTTAGCGGGAGGCAATGAGCAGTTCTTC. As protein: CASSGGWLAGGNEQFF.

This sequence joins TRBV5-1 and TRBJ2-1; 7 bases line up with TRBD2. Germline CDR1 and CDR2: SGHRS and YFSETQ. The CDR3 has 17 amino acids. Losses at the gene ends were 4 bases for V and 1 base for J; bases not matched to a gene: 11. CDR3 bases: TGCGCCAGCAGCACCTCCCCGAGGCGGGGGTCCTACAATGAGCAGTTCTTC. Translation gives CASSTSPRRGSYNEQFF.

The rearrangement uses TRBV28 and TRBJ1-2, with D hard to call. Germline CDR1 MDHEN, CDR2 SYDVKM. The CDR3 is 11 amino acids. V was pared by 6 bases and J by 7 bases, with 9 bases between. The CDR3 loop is CASSREAGYTF. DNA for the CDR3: TGTGCCAGCAGCCGTGAGGCTGGCTACACCTTC.